A selection of T cell receptor beta chains follows, all from one sample in a study of post-analysis software for immune sequencing data. Each CDR3 protein is one row after TCRdb ran MiXCR on the PCR reads. The data contain about 800,000 distinct CDR3 sequences, 25% to 30% of them singletons. The sequenced sample was blood. The origin of the receptors is a girl aged 10 to 17 with multiple sclerosis. The CDR3 runs from the conserved cysteine through the conserved F or W.

v_call,j_call,cdr3_aa
TRBV25-1,TRBJ1-2,CASSRTGGIDKSYTF
TRBV12-3/TRBV12-4,TRBJ2-1,CASSFGASGTGQFF
TRBV4-3,TRBJ1-5,CASSRQRGQPQHF
TRBV20-1,TRBJ2-7,CSVTGTYEQYF
TRBV29-1,.,CSVELWTGGFMGTQYF
TRBV7-2,TRBJ1-2,CASSHSPGSDGYTF
TRBV5-1,TRBJ1-4,CASRTYRRTNEKLFF
TRBV5-1,TRBJ2-5,CASSFSTSRQTQYF
TRBV20-1,TRBJ2-7,CSAREELYEQYF
TRBV5-1,TRBJ1-6,CASSSYGSYNSPLHF
TRBV7-2,TRBJ2-7,CASSERQGALGYEQYF
TRBV4-1,TRBJ1-2,CASSQGGQGEDYGYTF
TRBV4-2,TRBJ2-6,CASSAGVWNSGANVLTF
TRBV3-1,TRBJ1-1,CASSHPPVGQGPLLNTEAFF
TRBV7-2,TRBJ2-3,CASSSRTGGEGDTQYF
TRBV12-3/TRBV12-4,TRBJ1-5,CASSLPRGGGNQPQHF
TRBV5-1,TRBJ2-1,CASSKIAGGNEQFF
TRBV5-1,TRBJ2-1,CASSLGASGRGEGTYNEQFF
TRBV7-9,TRBJ2-5,CASSLALGETQYF
TRBV7-9,TRBJ1-1,CASSLSEAFF
TRBV5-1,TRBJ2-5,CASSLASGQETQYF
TRBV7-2,TRBJ2-7,CASSLARGRNSYEQYF
TRBV24-1,TRBJ2-5,CATSDPTGGRETQYF
TRBV20-1,TRBJ2-1,CSALYLVGQFF
TRBV3-1,TRBJ2-7,CASSPDRGFNEQYF
TRBV15,TRBJ1-4,CATSRGQGVGEKLFF
TRBV29-1,TRBJ2-7,CSAAYRQGADEQYF